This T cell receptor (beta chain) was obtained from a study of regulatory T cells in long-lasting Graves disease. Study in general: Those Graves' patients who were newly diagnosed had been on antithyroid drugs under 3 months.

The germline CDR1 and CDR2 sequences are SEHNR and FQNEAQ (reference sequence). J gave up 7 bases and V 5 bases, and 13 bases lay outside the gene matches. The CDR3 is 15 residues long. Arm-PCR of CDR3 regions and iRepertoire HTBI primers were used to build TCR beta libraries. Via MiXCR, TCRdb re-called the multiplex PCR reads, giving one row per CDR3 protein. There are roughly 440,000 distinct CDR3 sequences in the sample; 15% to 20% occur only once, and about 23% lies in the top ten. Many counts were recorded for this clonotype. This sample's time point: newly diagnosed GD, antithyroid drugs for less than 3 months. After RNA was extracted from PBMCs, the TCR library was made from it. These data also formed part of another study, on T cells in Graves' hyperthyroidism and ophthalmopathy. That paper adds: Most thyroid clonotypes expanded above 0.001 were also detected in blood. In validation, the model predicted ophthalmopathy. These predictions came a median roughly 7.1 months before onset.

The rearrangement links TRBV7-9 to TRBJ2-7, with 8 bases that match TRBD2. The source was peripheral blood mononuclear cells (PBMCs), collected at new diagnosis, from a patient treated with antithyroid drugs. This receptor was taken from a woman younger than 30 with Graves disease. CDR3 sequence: CASSDRLARAEEQYF. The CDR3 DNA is TGTGCCAGCAGCGATCGACTAGCGCGAGCAGAAGAGCAGTACTTC.